This section outlines one TCR beta chain sequence together with its context. The data are from a study of blood T cell repertoires in COVID-19. The overall study: Material from acute and convalescent COVID-19 was sourced from the United States, Italy and Spain.

Profiling relied on immunoSEQ multiplex PCR, and the TCRdb table lists in-frame clones only, not all of them. The sample consists of some 270,000 clones, 89% of them appearing once. Trimming took off 4 bases at V and 6 bases at J, with 12 bases between the two ends. CDR3 length: 13 residues. CDR1 and CDR2 (germline): MNHNY, SVGAGI (reference sequence). This receptor was taken from a woman aged 40-49 years who had recovered from COVID-19. The gene calls are TRBV6-6 and TRBJ2-5; possibly TRBD2 for D (5 bases). The specimen was peripheral blood. The CDR3 sequence: CASSSEGKKTQYF. CDR3 nucleotides: TGTGCCAGCAGTTCTGAGGGTAAAAAGACCCAGTACTTC.